This TCR beta chain was sequenced in a study of long-term antiretroviral therapy in people with HIV. Regarding the study as a whole: Clones with expansion before ART led the repertoire at all time points.

Details on this clone: Its specificity is not known.

From germline, CDR1 is MDHEN and CDR2 SYDVKM. V was clipped by 3 bases and J by 3 bases, with 6 bases between them. This CDR3 is 12 amino acids long. An immunoSEQ assay, version v3.0, was performed at survey level. A per-sample goal of roughly 35,000-55,000 T-cell genomes was targeted by sequencing. Only in-frame clones appear in the TCRdb table, and some are missing; sequencing was by immunoSEQ multiplex PCR. This sample has more than 20,000 clones; roughly 84% occur once, and the top ten carry 8.8%. The material was unsorted PBMCs, obtained 1.2 years after starting antiretroviral therapy. The origin of this receptor is a woman aged 40 to 55 with HIV. V and J are TRBV28 and TRBJ2-7; D not certain. The CDR3 DNA reads TGTGCCAGCAGTTTGGGCGGCTACGAGCAGTACTTC. This translates into CASSLGGYEQYF.